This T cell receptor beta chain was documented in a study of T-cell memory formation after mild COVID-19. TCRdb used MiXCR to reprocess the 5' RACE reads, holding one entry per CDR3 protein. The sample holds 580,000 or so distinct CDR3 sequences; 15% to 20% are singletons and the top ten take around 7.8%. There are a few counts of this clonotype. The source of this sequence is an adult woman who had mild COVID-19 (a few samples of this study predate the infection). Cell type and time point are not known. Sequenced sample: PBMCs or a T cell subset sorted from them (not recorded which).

Here the CDR3 reads CASRNSGSSYNEQFF. The CDR3 bases are TGTGCCAGCAGGAATAGCGGGAGCTCCTACAATGAGCAGTTCTTC. The genes are TRBV12-3 or TRBV12-4 and TRBJ2-1, with TRBD2 matching 9 bases. This CDR3 spans 15 amino acids. V was clipped by 6 bases and J by 0 bases; unmatched bases: 3.